This T cell receptor (beta chain) emerged from a study of regulatory T cells in long-lasting Graves disease. This CDR3 comprises 16 residues. The trim removed 2 bases at V and 4 bases at J, leaving 6 bases unmatched. In germline, CDR1 is SEHNR, CDR2 FQNEAQ (reference sequence). Time point described: newly diagnosed GD, antithyroid drugs for less than 3 months. The authors made the TCR library using RNA they extracted from PBMCs. Construction of the TCR beta libraries employed iRepertoire HTBI primers in conjunction with Arm-PCR of CDR3 regions. MiXCR was run by TCRdb on the multiplex PCR reads, yielding one entry per CDR3 protein. The sample lists fewer than 500,000 distinct CDR3 sequences, 16% occurring once. This sample also appeared in a second study, on T cells in Graves' hyperthyroidism and ophthalmopathy. That work contributes: Primed by the HTBI set, a first-round RT-PCR was run on the TCR CDR3. Blood samples included most of the expanded thyroid clonotypes exceeding 0.001.

The rearrangement joins TRBV7-9 to TRBJ2-3; 10 bases are shared with TRBD2. The receptor was derived from a man aged 40-49 years with Graves disease. The sample here was peripheral blood mononuclear cells (PBMCs), taken at new diagnosis, from a patient treated with antithyroid drugs. The CDR3 DNA follows: TGTGCCAGCAGCTTACTAGCGGGAGCCCCAGCAGATACGCAGTATTTT. This gives the protein CASSLLAGAPADTQYF.